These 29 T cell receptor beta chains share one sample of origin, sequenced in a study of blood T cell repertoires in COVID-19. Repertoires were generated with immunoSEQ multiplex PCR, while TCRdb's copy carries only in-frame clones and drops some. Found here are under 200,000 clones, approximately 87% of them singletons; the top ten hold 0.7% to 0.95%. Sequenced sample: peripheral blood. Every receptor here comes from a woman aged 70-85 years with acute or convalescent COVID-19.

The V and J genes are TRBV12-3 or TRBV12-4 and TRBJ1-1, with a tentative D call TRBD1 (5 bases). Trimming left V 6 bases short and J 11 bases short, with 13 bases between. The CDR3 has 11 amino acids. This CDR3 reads CASRREGPAFF. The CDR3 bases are TGTGCCAGCAGACGGGAGGGGCCGGCTTTCTTT.

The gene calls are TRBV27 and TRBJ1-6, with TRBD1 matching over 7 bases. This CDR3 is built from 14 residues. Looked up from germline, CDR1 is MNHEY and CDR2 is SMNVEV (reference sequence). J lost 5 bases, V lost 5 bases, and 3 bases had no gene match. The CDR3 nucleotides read TGTGCCAGCAGTCGGGACAGTGATAATTCACCCCTCCACTTT. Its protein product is CASSRDSDNSPLHF.

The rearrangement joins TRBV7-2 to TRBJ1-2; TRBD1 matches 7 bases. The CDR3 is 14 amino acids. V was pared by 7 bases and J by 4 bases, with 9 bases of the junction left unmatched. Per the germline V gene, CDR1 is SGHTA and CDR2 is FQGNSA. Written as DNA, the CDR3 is TGTGCCAGCAACCAAAACAGGGGAAGCTATGGCTACACCTTC. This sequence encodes CASNQNRGSYGYTF.

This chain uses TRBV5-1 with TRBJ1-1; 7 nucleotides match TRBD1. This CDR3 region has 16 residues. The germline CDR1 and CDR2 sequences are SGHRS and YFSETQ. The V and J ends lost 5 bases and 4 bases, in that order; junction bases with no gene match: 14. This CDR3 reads CASRGRDSSRGTEAFF. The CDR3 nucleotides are TGCGCCAGCAGAGGACGGGACAGCTCGAGGGGCACTGAAGCTTTCTTT. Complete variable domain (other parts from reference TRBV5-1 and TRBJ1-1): KAGVTQTPRYLIKTRGQQVTLSCSPISGHRSVSWYQQTPGQGLQFLFEYFSETQRNKGNFPGRFSGRQFSNSRSEMNVSTLELGDSALYLCASRGRDSSRGTEAFFGQGTRLTVV.

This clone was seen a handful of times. The CDR3 DNA is TGTGCCAGCAGTTTTTATGGGGCCAACGTCCTGACTTTC. It is translated as CASSFYGANVLTF. The chain carries TRBV27 and TRBJ2-6, with D uncertain. Trimming pared 3 bases from V and 3 bases from J, leaving 3 bases between. This CDR3 spans 13 amino acids. Germline V lookup: CDR1 MNHEY, CDR2 SMNVEV (reference sequence).

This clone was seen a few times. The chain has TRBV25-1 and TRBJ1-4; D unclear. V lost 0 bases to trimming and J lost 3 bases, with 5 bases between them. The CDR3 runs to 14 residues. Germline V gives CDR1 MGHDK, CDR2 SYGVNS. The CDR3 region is CASSEYVPNEKLFF. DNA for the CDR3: TGTGCCAGCAGTGAATACGTTCCTAATGAAAAACTGTTTTTT.

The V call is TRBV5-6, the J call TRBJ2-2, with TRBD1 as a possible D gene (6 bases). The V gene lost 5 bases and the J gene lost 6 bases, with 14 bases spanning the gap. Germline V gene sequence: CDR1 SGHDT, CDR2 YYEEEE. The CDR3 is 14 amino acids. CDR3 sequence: CASRDKGVPGELFF. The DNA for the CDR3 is TGTGCCAGCAGGGACAAGGGGGTCCCCGGGGAGCTGTTTTTT.

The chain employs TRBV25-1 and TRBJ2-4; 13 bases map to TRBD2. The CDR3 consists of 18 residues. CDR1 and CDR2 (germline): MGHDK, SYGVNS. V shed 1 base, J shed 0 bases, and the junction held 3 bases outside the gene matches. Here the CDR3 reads CASSESGLAGIAKNIQYF. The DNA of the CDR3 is TGTGCCAGCAGTGAATCGGGACTAGCGGGAATAGCCAAAAACATTCAGTACTTC.

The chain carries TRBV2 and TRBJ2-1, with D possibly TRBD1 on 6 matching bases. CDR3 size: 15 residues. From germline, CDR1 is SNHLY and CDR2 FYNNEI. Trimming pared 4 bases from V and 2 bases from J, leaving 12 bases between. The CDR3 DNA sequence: TGTGCCAGCAGTGGAGGGCCAGGGGCCTACAATGAGCAGTTCTTC. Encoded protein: CASSGGPGAYNEQFF.

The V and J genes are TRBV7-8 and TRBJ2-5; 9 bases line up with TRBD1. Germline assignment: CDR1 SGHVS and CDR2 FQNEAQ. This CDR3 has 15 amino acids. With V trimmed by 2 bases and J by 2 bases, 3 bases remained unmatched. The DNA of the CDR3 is TGTGCCAGCAGCTTACCGGGACAGGGACAAGAGACCCAGTACTTC. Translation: CASSLPGQGQETQYF.

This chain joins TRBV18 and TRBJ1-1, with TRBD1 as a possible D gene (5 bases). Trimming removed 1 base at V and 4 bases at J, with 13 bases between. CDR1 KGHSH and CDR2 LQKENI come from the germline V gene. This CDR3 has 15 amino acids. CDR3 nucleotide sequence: TGTGCCAGCTCACCACTTTCGGACAAGGGCACTGAAGCTTTCTTT. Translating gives CASSPLSDKGTEAFF. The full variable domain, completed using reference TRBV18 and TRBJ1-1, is NAGVMQNPRHLVRRRGQEARLRCSPMKGHSHVYWYRQLPEEGLKFMVYLQKENIIDESGMPKERFSAEFPKEGPSILRIQQVVRGDSAAYFCASSPLSDKGTEAFFGQGTRLTVV.

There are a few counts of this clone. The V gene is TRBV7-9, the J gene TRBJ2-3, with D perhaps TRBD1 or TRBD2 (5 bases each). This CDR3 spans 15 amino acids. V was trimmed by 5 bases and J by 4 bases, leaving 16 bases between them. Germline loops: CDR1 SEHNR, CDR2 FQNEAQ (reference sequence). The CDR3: CASSKGDSAADTQYF. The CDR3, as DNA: TGTGCCAGCAGCAAAGGGGATAGCGCCGCAGATACGCAGTATTTT.

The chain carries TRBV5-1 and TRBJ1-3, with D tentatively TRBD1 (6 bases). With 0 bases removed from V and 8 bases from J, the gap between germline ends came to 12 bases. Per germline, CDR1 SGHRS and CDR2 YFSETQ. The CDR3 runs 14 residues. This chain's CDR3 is CASSLGGAGDTIYF. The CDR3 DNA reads TGCGCCAGCAGCTTGGGAGGGGCAGGGGACACCATATATTTT.

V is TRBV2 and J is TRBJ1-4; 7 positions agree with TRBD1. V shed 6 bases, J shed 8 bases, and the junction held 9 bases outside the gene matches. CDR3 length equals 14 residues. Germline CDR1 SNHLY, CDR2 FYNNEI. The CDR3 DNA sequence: TGTGCCAGCAGGCAGACAGGGTTAAGGGAAAAACTGTTTTTT. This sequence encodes CASRQTGLREKLFF.

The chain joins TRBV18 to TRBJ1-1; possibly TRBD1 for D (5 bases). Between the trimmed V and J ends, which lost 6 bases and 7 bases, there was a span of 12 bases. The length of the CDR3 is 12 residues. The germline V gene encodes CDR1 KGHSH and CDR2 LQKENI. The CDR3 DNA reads TGTGCCAGCTCCCGACAGAGTCTTGAAGCTTTCTTT. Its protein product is CASSRQSLEAFF.

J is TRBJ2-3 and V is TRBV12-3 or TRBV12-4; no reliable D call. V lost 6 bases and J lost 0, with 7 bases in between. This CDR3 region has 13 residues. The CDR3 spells CASRLSSTDTQYF. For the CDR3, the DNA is TGTGCCAGCAGGTTGTCTAGCACAGATACGCAGTATTTT.

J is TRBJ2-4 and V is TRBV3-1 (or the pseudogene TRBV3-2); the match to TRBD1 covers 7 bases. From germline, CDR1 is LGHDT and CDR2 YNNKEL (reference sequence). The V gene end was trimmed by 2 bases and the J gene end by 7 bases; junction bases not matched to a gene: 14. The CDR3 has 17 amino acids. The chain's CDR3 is CASSQHLSTGAVNIQYF. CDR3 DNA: TGTGCCAGCAGCCAACACTTGTCTACAGGGGCGGTTAACATTCAGTACTTC.

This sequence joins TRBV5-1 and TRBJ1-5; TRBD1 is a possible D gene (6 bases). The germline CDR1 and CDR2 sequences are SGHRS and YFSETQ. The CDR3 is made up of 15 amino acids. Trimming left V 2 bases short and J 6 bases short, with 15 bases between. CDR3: CASSLAGEVSQPQHF. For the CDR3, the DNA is TGCGCCAGCAGCTTAGCAGGGGAAGTGAGTCAGCCCCAGCATTTT.

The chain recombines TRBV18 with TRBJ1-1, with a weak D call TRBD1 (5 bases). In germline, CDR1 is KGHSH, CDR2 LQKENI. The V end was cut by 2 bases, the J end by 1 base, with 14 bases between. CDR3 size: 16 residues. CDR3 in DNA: TGTGCCAGCTCACCAGCTGGGGCGAGGAGGAACACTGAAGCTTTCTTT. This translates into CASSPAGARRNTEAFF.

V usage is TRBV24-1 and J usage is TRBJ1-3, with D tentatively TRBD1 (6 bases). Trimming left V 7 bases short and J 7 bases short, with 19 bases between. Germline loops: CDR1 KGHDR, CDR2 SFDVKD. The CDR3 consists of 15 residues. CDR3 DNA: TGTGCCACCAGCCCGGACAGTGGCCGGTGGAACACCATATATTTT. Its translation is CATSPDSGRWNTIYF.

The DNA for the CDR3 is TGTGCCAGCAGCCCGGACGCGGGACAGGGAGCCACCGGGGAGCTGTTTTTT. Translated, it gives CASSPDAGQGATGELFF. The chain joins TRBV5-4 to TRBJ2-2; 9 nucleotides match TRBD1. The CDR3 spans 17 residues. Germline V gene sequence: CDR1 SGHNT, CDR2 YYREEE (reference sequence). Trimming took 4 bases from V and 4 from J; bases not matched to a gene: 11. The full variable domain, its missing parts supplied by reference TRBV5-4 and TRBJ2-2, is ETGVTQSPTHLIKTRGQQVTLRCSSQSGHNTVSWYQQALGQGPQFIFQYYREEENGRGNFPPRFSGLQFPNYSSELNVNALELDDSALYLCASSPDAGQGATGELFFGEGSRLTVL.

The CDR3 DNA is TGTGCCAGCATGTCGTCGACTAGCGGATACCTTGAGCAGTTCTTC. This codes for CASMSSTSGYLEQFF. This rearrangement joins TRBV2 to TRBJ2-1; 9 nucleotides match TRBD2. The germline CDR1 and CDR2 sequences are SNHLY and FYNNEI. V lost 7 bases to trimming and J lost 9 bases; unmatched junction nucleotides: 13. CDR3 length: 15 residues.

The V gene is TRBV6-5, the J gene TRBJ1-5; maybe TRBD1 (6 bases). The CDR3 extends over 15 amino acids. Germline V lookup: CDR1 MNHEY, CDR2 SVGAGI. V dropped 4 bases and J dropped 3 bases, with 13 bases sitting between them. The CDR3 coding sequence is TGTGCCAGCAGTTTGGGACAAGGCCTCAATCAGCCCCAGCATTTT. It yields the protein CASSLGQGLNQPQHF.

CDR3 nucleotide sequence: TGTGCCAGCTCACCGGGACTAAGCACAGATACGCAGTATTTT. It is translated as CASSPGLSTDTQYF. V is TRBV18 and J is TRBJ2-3; 7 bases agree with TRBD2. Trimming cost V 3 bases and J 0 bases; bases outside gene matches: 0. CDR1 KGHSH and CDR2 LQKENI come from the germline V gene. CDR3 length: 14 residues.

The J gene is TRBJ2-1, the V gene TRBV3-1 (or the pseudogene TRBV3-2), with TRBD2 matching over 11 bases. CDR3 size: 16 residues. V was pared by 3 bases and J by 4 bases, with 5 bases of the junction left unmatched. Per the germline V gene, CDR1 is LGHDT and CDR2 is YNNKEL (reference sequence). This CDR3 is CASSHRGLAEYNEQFF. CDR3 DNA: TGTGCCAGCAGCCATCGGGGACTAGCGGAATACAATGAGCAGTTCTTC.

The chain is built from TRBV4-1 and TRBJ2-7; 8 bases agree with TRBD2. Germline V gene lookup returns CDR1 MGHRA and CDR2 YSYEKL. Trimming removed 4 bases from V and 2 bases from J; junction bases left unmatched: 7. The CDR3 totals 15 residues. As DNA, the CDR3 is TGCGCCAGCAGCCTACTAGCGGTGATAACCTACGAGCAGTACTTC. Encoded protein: CASSLLAVITYEQYF.

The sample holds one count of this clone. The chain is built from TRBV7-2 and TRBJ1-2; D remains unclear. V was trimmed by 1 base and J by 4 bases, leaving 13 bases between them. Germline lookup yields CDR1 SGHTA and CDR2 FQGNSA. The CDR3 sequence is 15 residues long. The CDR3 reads CASSLEQSGIYGYTF. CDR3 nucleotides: TGTGCCAGCAGCTTAGAACAATCCGGGATCTATGGCTACACCTTC.

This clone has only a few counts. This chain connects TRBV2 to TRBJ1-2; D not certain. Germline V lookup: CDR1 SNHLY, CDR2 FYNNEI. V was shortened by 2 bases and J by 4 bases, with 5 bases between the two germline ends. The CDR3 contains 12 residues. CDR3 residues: CASSEYSYGYTF. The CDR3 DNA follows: TGTGCCAGCAGTGAATACAGCTATGGCTACACCTTC.

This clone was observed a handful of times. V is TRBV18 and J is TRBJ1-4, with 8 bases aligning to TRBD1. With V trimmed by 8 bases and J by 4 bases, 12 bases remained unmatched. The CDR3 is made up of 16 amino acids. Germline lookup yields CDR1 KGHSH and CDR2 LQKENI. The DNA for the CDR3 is TGTGCCAGCACATCGGACAGGGAAGGGGGTAATGAAAAACTGTTTTTT. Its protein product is CASTSDREGGNEKLFF.